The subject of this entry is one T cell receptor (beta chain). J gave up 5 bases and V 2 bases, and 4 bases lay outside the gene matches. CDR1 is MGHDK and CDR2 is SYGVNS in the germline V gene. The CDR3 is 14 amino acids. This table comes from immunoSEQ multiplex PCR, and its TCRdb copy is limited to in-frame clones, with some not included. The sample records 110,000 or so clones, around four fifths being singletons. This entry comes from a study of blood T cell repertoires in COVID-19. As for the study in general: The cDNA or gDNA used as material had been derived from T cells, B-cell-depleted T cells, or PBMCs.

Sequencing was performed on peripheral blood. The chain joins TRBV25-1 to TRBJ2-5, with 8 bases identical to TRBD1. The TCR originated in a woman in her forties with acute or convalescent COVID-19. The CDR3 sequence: CASSEQGAKETQYF. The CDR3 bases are TGTGCCAGCAGTGAACAGGGGGCTAAGGAGACCCAGTACTTC.